The rows below give T cell receptor beta chains drawn from one sample of a study of long-term antiretroviral therapy in people with HIV. Method: immunoSEQ multiplex PCR; TCRdb's copy keeps in-frame clones and lacks some. Among approximately 24,000 clones listed, around three quarters were seen once. Sample: unsorted PBMCs, taken 2.1 years after starting antiretroviral therapy. Receptor source: a man aged 25 to 40 with HIV. Both conserved end residues are part of each CDR3. D genes are given only for firm matches. Part of the rows lack a size; the others show once, few, many or a class for expanded clones.

v_gene	abundance	j_gene	d_gene	CDR3nt	CDR3aa
TRBV28	NA	TRBJ1-4	TRBD1	TGTGCCAGCAGCCGAGACAGGGTTGTGGAAAAACTGTTTTTT	CASSRDRVVEKLFF
TRBV19	NA	TRBJ1-4	NA	TGTGCCAGTAGCATGGAGGGAAGCTTTAATGAAAAACTGTTTTTT	CASSMEGSFNEKLFF
TRBV7-2	NA	TRBJ2-3	NA	TGTGCCAGCAGCCAAAGGACAGTGGCGGACTCCACAGATACGCAGTATTTT	CASSQRTVADSTDTQYF
TRBV30	NA	TRBJ2-7	NA	TGTGCCTGGAGGAGGAGACTAGAATCCTACGAGCAGTACTTC	CAWRRRLESYEQYF
TRBV29-1	NA	TRBJ1-1	NA	TGCAGCGTTCGCGGGGGGAGCACTGAAGCTTTCTTT	CSVRGGSTEAFF
TRBV6-5	NA	TRBJ1-6	NA	TGTGCCAGCAGTTACGCGGGGCAGAATAATTCACCCCTCCACTTT	CASSYAGQNNSPLHF
TRBV7-9	few	TRBJ2-1	TRBD2	TGTGCCAGCAGAGCGGGAGGCTACAATGAGCAGTTCTTC	CASRAGGYNEQFF
TRBV27	NA	TRBJ2-1	NA	TGTGCCAGCAGTTTATTGGGAGAGGGTGAGCAGTTCTTC	CASSLLGEGEQFF
TRBV28	NA	TRBJ2-1	NA	TGTGCCAGCAGCATCGGTGGAGGTGAGCAGTTCTTC	CASSIGGGEQFF
TRBV25-1	once	TRBJ1-1	NA	TGTGCCAGCAGCATGGGTCAGGGCGGTGAAGCTTTCTTT	CASSMGQGGEAFF
TRBV30	NA	TRBJ1-6	NA	TGTGCCTGGAGTGGGGGGCAGACTAATTCACCCCTCCACTTT	CAWSGGQTNSPLHF
TRBV4-3	NA	TRBJ2-6	TRBD1	TGCGCCAGCAGCCAAAGGGACAGCAGCTCTGGGGCCAACGTCCTGACTTTC	CASSQRDSSSGANVLTF
TRBV5-1	once	TRBJ1-1	NA	TGCGCCAGCAGAACATCGGGACAAACGAACACTGAAGCTTTCTTT	CASRTSGQTNTEAFF
TRBV30	once	TRBJ1-2	NA	TGTGCCTGGAGTCCCGCCAATAACTATGGCTACACCTTC	CAWSPANNYGYTF
TRBV30	NA	TRBJ2-7	NA	TGTGCCTGGAGTGTAGGGGGTTGGGTCGAGCAGTACTTC	CAWSVGGWVEQYF
TRBV6-6	once	TRBJ2-3	TRBD1	TGTGCCAGCAGTTACGGGGACAGGGGATCGACAGATACGCAGTATTTT	CASSYGDRGSTDTQYF
TRBV30	NA	TRBJ2-2	TRBD2	TGTGCCTGGAGTCGGGGAGGGAAGAACACCGGGGAGCTGTTTTTT	CAWSRGGKNTGELFF
TRBV4-3	once	TRBJ2-5	TRBD2	TGCGCCAGCAGCCAAGACACTAGCGAGGGGGAGACCCAGTACTTC	CASSQDTSEGETQYF
TRBV19	once	TRBJ1-5	NA	TGTGCCAGTAGAAGGACGGTTAGCAATCAGCCCCAGCATTTT	CASRRTVSNQPQHF
TRBV29-1	few	TRBJ1-3	NA	TGCAGCGGTCGCCATGCCTCTGGAAACACCATATATTTT	CSGRHASGNTIYF
TRBV28	few	TRBJ2-5	TRBD2	TGTGCCAGCAGTTTAGTAGCCATAGCGGGGCAAGAGACCCAGTACTTC	CASSLVAIAGQETQYF
TRBV5-1	NA	TRBJ2-6	NA	TGCGCCAGCAGCTTGTCCCCCCGGCCCTCTGGGGCCAACGTCCTGACTTTC	CASSLSPRPSGANVLTF
TRBV4-1	NA	TRBJ1-1	TRBD1	TGCGCCAGCAGCCAAGCGGACAGGGGAACTGAAGCTTTCTTT	CASSQADRGTEAFF
TRBV27	once	TRBJ2-1	TRBD2	TGTGCCAGCAGTTTTCGTCCTCCACTAGCGGGATCCTACAATGAGCAGTTCTTC	CASSFRPPLAGSYNEQFF
TRBV7-9	NA	TRBJ1-2	NA	TGTGCCAGCAGCTTAGAGACCGTTGATGGCTACACCTTC	CASSLETVDGYTF
TRBV5-8	NA	TRBJ2-2	NA	TGTGCCAGCAGCTTCCCAGCTATGGTGGGCACCGGGGAGCTGTTTTTT	CASSFPAMVGTGELFF
TRBV11-2	once	TRBJ1-6	TRBD1	TGTGCCAGCAGCTTAACGGTGGGGACAGATAATTCACCCCTCCACTTT	CASSLTVGTDNSPLHF
TRBV7-2	NA	TRBJ1-2	NA	TGTGCCAGCAGCCCTGGACAGATCTACACCTTC	CASSPGQIYTF
TRBV10-3	NA	TRBJ2-2	NA	TGTGCCATCAGTGAGGGGTCGGGCACCGGGGAGCTGTTTTTT	CAISEGSGTGELFF
TRBV25-1	NA	TRBJ2-7	NA	TGTGCCAGCAGTGAATTCGGGGGCAACGAGCAGTACTTC	CASSEFGGNEQYF
TRBV7-9	NA	TRBJ1-2	TRBD1	TGTGCCAGCAGCTCCCTGGACAGGGCCCTCTATGGCTACACCTTC	CASSSLDRALYGYTF
TRBV11-3	once	TRBJ2-5	NA	TGTGCCAGCAGCGCAAGGGGGGCGGAAGAGACCCAGTACTTC	CASSARGAEETQYF
TRBV29-1	NA	TRBJ2-1	NA	TGCAGCGCCGTCCCGCCATCCCGAGGTGAGCAGTTCTTC	CSAVPPSRGEQFF
TRBV29-1	NA	TRBJ2-3	NA	TGCAGCGTTGTCACCACAGATACGCAGTATTTT	CSVVTTDTQYF
TRBV7-8	NA	TRBJ2-1	NA	TGTGCCAGCAGCTTAGACCCCAACCGACAGTACAATGAGCAGTTCTTC	CASSLDPNRQYNEQFF